The clone carrying this T cell receptor (beta chain) was seen at least ten times. This entry belongs to a study of neurological immune-mediated disorders. V was trimmed by 4 bases and J by 8 bases, leaving 11 bases between them. CDR1 SGHDN and CDR2 FVKESK come from the germline V gene. There are 12 residues in the CDR3. A single run covered 15-18 subjects with over 170 million TCR-beta sequences. MiXCR, run by TCRdb on the 5' RACE reads, gives a single entry per CDR3 protein. The data contain 35,000 to 40,000 distinct CDR3 sequences, roughly 7.3% of them seen just once; the ten biggest clones take up roughly 4.4%.

This TCR was recovered from a woman aged 40 to 50 in good health. This sequence joins TRBV14 and TRBJ1-2, with D perhaps TRBD1 (5 bases). The sequenced sample was PBMCs. The CDR3 protein is CASSPTARGYTF. CDR3 bases: TGTGCCAGCAGCCCGACAGCGAGGGGCTACACCTTC.